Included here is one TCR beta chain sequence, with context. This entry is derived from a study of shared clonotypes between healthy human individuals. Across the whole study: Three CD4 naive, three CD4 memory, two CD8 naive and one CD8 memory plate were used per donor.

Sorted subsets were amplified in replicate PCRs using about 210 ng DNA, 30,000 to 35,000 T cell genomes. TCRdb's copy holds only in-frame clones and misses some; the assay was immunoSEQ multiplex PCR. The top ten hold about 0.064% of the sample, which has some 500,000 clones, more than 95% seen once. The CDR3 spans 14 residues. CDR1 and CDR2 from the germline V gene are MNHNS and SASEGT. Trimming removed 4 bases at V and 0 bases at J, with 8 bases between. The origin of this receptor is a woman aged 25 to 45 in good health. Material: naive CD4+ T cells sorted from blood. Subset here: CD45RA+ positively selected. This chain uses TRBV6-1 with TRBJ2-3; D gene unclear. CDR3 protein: CASSVASSTDTQYF. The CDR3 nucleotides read TGTGCCAGCAGTGTGGCGTCTAGCACAGATACGCAGTATTTT.